In this sample, the clone carrying this T cell receptor beta chain turned up a few times. TCRdb independently ran MiXCR on the RT-PCR reads; one entry per CDR3 protein. The sample includes approximately 500,000 distinct CDR3 sequences, around 21% of them seen just once. The record originates from a study of response to subunit inactivated influenza vaccine. Germline CDR1 is DFQATT and CDR2 is SNEGSKA (reference sequence). The CDR3 is 14 residues long. The same sample was also used in a study of T cells expressing NK-cell markers. As that report states: 5'RACE template switching built TCR beta cDNA with unique molecular identifiers. In a group of about six donors, dominant NKG2C+ clonotypes represented roughly 1.0-7.5% of CD8+ T cells. The study found these clonotypes also leading the CD3+CD56-NKG2C+ fraction in four donors.

The source is a man aged 45-65 years who received an inactivated influenza vaccine. V is TRBV20-1 and J is TRBJ2-7, with 10 positions matching TRBD1. The specimen was CD4+ T cells sorted from PBMCs, collected approximately 12 days after vaccination. The CDR3 coding sequence is TGCAGCTCAAGAATCCGGGACAGGGGTTACGAGCAGTACTTC. Amino acids: CSSRIRDRGYEQYF.